This section outlines one TCR beta chain sequence together with its context. One end of the junction is discordant with germline, which a read error may explain. This specimen comes from a study of blood T cell repertoires in COVID-19. Clones were sequenced by immunoSEQ multiplex PCR, and TCRdb holds only the in-frame ones, with some missing. Of a few hundred thousand clones in the sample, roughly 84% were seen once. Enrolled through a virtual design, the participants were between roughly 18 and 90 years of age and came from 24 US areas. The TCR sequence derives from a woman between 18 and 29 years old who had been exposed to COVID-19. Sequencing input: PBMCs or T cells enriched from blood (not recorded which).

CDR3 in DNA: TGTGCCAGTAGTTGGACAGGGGGATCTGCAAACACCATATATTTT. Translating gives CASSWTGGSANTIYF. The chain is built from TRBV19 and TRBJ1-3; 10 bases line up with TRBD1. The CDR3 covers 15 residues. Germline values: CDR1 LNHDA, CDR2 SQIVND (reference sequence). The full variable domain, with the rest looked up from reference TRBV19 and TRBJ1-3, is DGGITQSPKYLFRKEGQNVTLSCEQNLNHDAMYWYRQDPGQGLRLIYYSQIVNDFQKGDIAEGYSVSREKKESFPLTVTSAQKNPTAFYLCASSWTGGSANTIYFGEGSWLTVV.